Each of the 31 T cell receptor beta chains below was sequenced from the same sample in a study of control samples from healthy donors and cancer patients. Using immunoSEQ multiplex PCR, the repertoire was profiled, and TCRdb retains in-frame clones only, with some absent. The sample records roughly 88,000 clones, about 85% being singletons. The source material was blood. These receptors all stem from a man aged 25 to 40 in good health.

This chain connects TRBV24-1 to TRBJ2-7; D is unresolved. CDR3 size: 13 residues. V was shortened by 4 bases and J by 0 bases, with 6 bases between the two germline ends. Germline V gene data show CDR1 as KGHDR and CDR2 as SFDVKD. The CDR3 region is CATSDLISYEQYF. The CDR3 DNA reads TGTGCCACCAGTGACCTGATCTCCTACGAGCAGTACTTC.

The rearrangement uses TRBV5-1 and TRBJ2-2; 8 positions match TRBD2. Germline CDR1 and CDR2: SGHRS and YFSETQ. The CDR3 is 16 residues long. V gave up 0 bases and J gave up 5 bases; unmatched junction bases: 6. As DNA, the CDR3 is TGCGCCAGCAGCTTGGGCGGGACTAGTGTAACCGGGGAGCTGTTTTTT. As protein: CASSLGGTSVTGELFF.

This chain connects TRBV9 to TRBJ1-5; D ambiguous. V was shortened by 0 bases and J by 0 bases, with 7 bases between the two germline ends. This CDR3 region has 15 residues. CDR1 is SGDLS, CDR2 YYNGEE, per germline. For the CDR3, the DNA is TGTGCCAGCAGCGTAGGGGGAAATAGCAATCAGCCCCAGCATTTT. Protein product: CASSVGGNSNQPQHF. Using reference TRBV9 and TRBJ1-5 for the parts outside the CDR3, the full variable domain is DSGVTQTPKHLITATGQRVTLRCSPRSGDLSVYWYQQSLDQGLQFLIQYYNGEERAKGNILERFSAQQFPDLHSELNLSSLELGDSALYFCASSVGGNSNQPQHFGDGTRLSIL.

The V and J genes are TRBV6-4 and TRBJ1-5; TRBD1 is a possible D gene (5 bases). Between the trimmed V and J ends, which lost 3 bases and 0 bases, there was a span of 6 bases. CDR1 is MRHNA, CDR2 SNTAGT, per germline. The CDR3 totals 14 residues. CDR3 sequence: CASSEGDSNQPQHF. As DNA, the CDR3 is TGTGCCAGCAGTGAGGGGGATAGCAATCAGCCCCAGCATTTT.

V and J are TRBV19 and TRBJ2-5; D not resolved. The V end lost 2 bases, the J end lost 1 base, and 5 bases lay between the germline ends. The CDR3 sequence is 13 residues long. Germline CDR1 reads LNHDA; CDR2 reads SQIVND (reference sequence). The CDR3 protein is CASSITIQETQYF. In nucleotides, the CDR3 is TGTGCCAGTAGTATAACGATCCAAGAGACCCAGTACTTC.

This chain connects TRBV5-4 to TRBJ1-2; the match to TRBD1 covers 9 bases. CDR1 and CDR2 from the germline V gene are SGHNT and YYREEE (reference sequence). The CDR3 totals 16 residues. After removal of 3 bases from V and 2 bases from J, the junction contained 8 bases not matched to a gene. The CDR3 is CASSSPFGTGNYGYTF. The CDR3 nucleotides are TGTGCCAGCAGCTCGCCGTTTGGGACAGGGAACTATGGCTACACCTTC.

This rearrangement joins TRBV7-9 to TRBJ1-4; weak D call: TRBD1 (6 bases). Between the trimmed V and J ends, which lost 2 bases and 6 bases, there was a span of 10 bases. The CDR3 length is 14 residues. Germline V lookup: CDR1 SEHNR, CDR2 FQNEAQ (reference sequence). The CDR3 bases are TGTGCCAGCAGCTTAACAGGGTCGGATGAAAAACTGTTTTTT. This sequence encodes CASSLTGSDEKLFF.

The chain links TRBV12-2 to TRBJ2-7. TRBV12-2 is a listed pseudogene. The CDR3 is made up of 15 amino acids. CDR3 in DNA: TGTGCAAGTCGCCTAGCAGGGGGGAGAGCCTACGAGCAGTACTTC. Its protein is CASRLAGGRAYEQYF.

The CDR3 sequence: CASSEGALGGNEQFF. The CDR3 DNA reads TGTGCCAGCAGCGAGGGGGCTCTTGGAGGGAATGAGCAGTTCTTC. This chain joins TRBV11-1 and TRBJ2-1; D may be TRBD1 (7 bases). Germline CDR1 is SGHAT and CDR2 is FQDESV (reference sequence). This CDR3 has 15 residues. The V gene lost 5 bases and the J gene lost 7 bases, with 18 bases spanning the gap. Full variable domain (missing parts from reference TRBV11-1 and TRBJ2-1): EAEVAQSPRYKITEKSQAVAFWCDPISGHATLYWYRQILGQGPELLVQFQDESVVDDSQLPKDRFSAERLKGVDSTLKIQPAELGDSAMYLCASSEGALGGNEQFFGPGTRLTVL.

The chain has TRBV24-1 and TRBJ2-2; TRBD1 agrees at 10 bases. The ends lost 3 bases at V and 6 bases at J; junction bases unmatched: 12. The germline CDR1 and CDR2 sequences are KGHDR and SFDVKD. The CDR3 sequence is 18 residues long. The CDR3 DNA reads TGTGCCACCAGTGATAACCCAGGGGACAGGGGTTTTCCCGGGGAGCTGTTTTTT. Its translation: CATSDNPGDRGFPGELFF.

To note about this clone: Other DNA sequences of this sample code for an identical CDR3. This sequence joins TRBV9 and TRBJ2-7; 7 bases align to TRBD1. Germline-derived CDR1 and CDR2 are SGDLS and YYNGEE. With V trimmed by 0 bases and J by 2 bases, 2 bases remained unmatched. The length of the CDR3 is 14 residues. The CDR3 DNA sequence: TGTGCCAGCAGCGTAGGGACAGGTGCCTACGAGCAGTACTTC. Amino acid sequence: CASSVGTGAYEQYF.

The genes are TRBV30 and TRBJ2-7; tentatively, D is TRBD1 or TRBD2 (6 bases each). V was clipped by 0 bases and J by 9 bases, with 21 bases between them. Germline values: CDR1 GTSNPN, CDR2 SVGIG (reference sequence). This CDR3 is built from 15 residues. CDR3 coding DNA: TGTGCCTGGAGTGTACGGGGGCAGGGAGGTGGGTTGCAGTACTTC. Its protein is CAWSVRGQGGGLQYF.

The chain has TRBV7-9 and TRBJ1-2, with D uncertain. The CDR3 runs to 14 residues. Trimming took off 2 bases at V and 4 bases at J, with 11 bases between the two ends. Germline CDR1 SEHNR, CDR2 FQNEAQ (reference sequence). CDR3 loop: CASSLPSGFYGYTF. DNA of the CDR3: TGTGCCAGCAGCTTACCTTCTGGTTTCTATGGCTACACCTTC.

V is TRBV5-1 and J is TRBJ2-7, with 12 bases identical to TRBD1. The CDR3 covers 15 residues. Germline CDR1 reads SGHRS; CDR2 reads YFSETQ. With 4 bases clipped from V and 4 bases from J, the junction kept 6 bases outside the gene matches. The CDR3 reads CASSHGTGGWYEQYF. CDR3 DNA sequence: TGCGCCAGCAGCCACGGGACAGGGGGCTGGTACGAGCAGTACTTC. Full variable domain (rest looked up from reference TRBV5-1 and TRBJ2-7): KAGVTQTPRYLIKTRGQQVTLSCSPISGHRSVSWYQQTPGQGLQFLFEYFSETQRNKGNFPGRFSGRQFSNSRSEMNVSTLELGDSALYLCASSHGTGGWYEQYFGPGTRLTVT.

Concerning this clone: This sample includes further DNA sequences coding for the same CDR3. The chain uses TRBV5-1 and TRBJ2-3, with D unresolved. Trimming took off 0 bases at V and 6 bases at J, with 2 bases between the two ends. Germline CDR1 is SGHRS and CDR2 is YFSETQ. CDR3 size: 11 residues. The CDR3 here is CASSLEDTQYF. The CDR3 nucleotides are TGCGCCAGCAGCTTGGAGGATACGCAGTATTTT.

The table lists this clone with a count of one. This chain joins TRBV6-5 and TRBJ1-3, with D hard to call. Trimming removed 2 bases at V and 1 base at J, with 12 bases between. The CDR3 length is 16 residues. CDR1 and CDR2 (germline): MNHEY, SVGAGI. In nucleotides, the CDR3 is TGTGCCAGCAGTTACGATCTCGACATATCTGGAAACACCATATATTTT. Translation gives CASSYDLDISGNTIYF.

The J gene is TRBJ1-1, the V gene TRBV30; TRBD1 is a possible D gene (5 bases). V was cut by 7 bases and J by 0 bases, with 12 bases left in between. Germline CDR1 reads GTSNPN; CDR2 reads SVGIG (reference sequence). The CDR3 is made up of 13 amino acids. CDR3 DNA: TGTGCCTCCGCGACAGTGATGAACACTGAAGCTTTCTTT. Translation: CASATVMNTEAFF.

The genes are TRBV9 and TRBJ1-2; D is unclear. V gave up 3 bases and J gave up 4 bases, with 13 bases separating them. The CDR3 has 14 residues. Germline assignment: CDR1 SGDLS and CDR2 YYNGEE. This CDR3 reads CASSERPKGYGYTF. The CDR3 DNA sequence: TGTGCCAGCAGCGAGCGACCCAAGGGCTATGGCTACACCTTC.

The gene calls are TRBV2 and TRBJ1-1; D not resolved. V lost 9 bases, J lost 4 bases, and 15 bases lay in between. The CDR3 totals 13 residues. Germline lookup yields CDR1 SNHLY and CDR2 FYNNEI. The DNA for the CDR3 is TGTGCCAGTCGCCGGGGAAGGTCCACTGAAGCTTTCTTT. Translating it yields CASRRGRSTEAFF.

A remark on this clone: Other nucleotide sequences in the sample specify the same CDR3. CDR3: CASSSARGGGADTQYF. For the CDR3, the DNA is TGTGCCAGCAGCTCGGCTCGGGGCGGGGGGGCAGATACGCAGTATTTT. The V call is TRBV7-9, the J call TRBJ2-3; 9 nucleotides align to TRBD2. The V gene's germline CDR1 is SEHNR and CDR2 FQNEAQ (reference sequence). V lost 4 bases to trimming and J lost 4 bases; unmatched junction nucleotides: 9. The CDR3 extends over 16 amino acids.

This clone showed up just a few times. V and J are TRBV18 and TRBJ1-4; D not resolved. This CDR3 spans 14 amino acids. Per germline, CDR1 KGHSH and CDR2 LQKENI. The ends were cut back, 5 bases at V and 6 bases at J, with 13 bases in the middle. The CDR3 loop is CASSIRSGDEKLFF. DNA for the CDR3: TGTGCCAGCTCAATCCGGTCTGGAGATGAAAAACTGTTTTTT.

The chain has TRBV19 and TRBJ2-6; D is perhaps TRBD2 (6 bases). Germline V gene data show CDR1 as LNHDA and CDR2 as SQIVND (reference sequence). V gave up 3 bases and J gave up 7 bases, with 19 bases separating them. CDR3 length equals 17 residues. The CDR3 is CASSIDQGTSAANVLTF. The CDR3 region has the DNA TGTGCCAGTAGTATTGATCAAGGGACTTCAGCTGCCAACGTCCTGACTTTC.

V and J are TRBV5-1 and TRBJ1-1; D is possibly TRBD1 (5 bases). The CDR3 is made up of 13 amino acids. The V and J ends lost 3 bases and 1 base respectively, with 7 bases between them. Germline V gene data show CDR1 as SGHRS and CDR2 as YFSETQ. This chain's CDR3 is CASSWDGNTEAFF. CDR3 DNA sequence: TGCGCCAGCAGCTGGGACGGGAACACTGAAGCTTTCTTT.

This chain links TRBV7-9 with TRBJ1-1, with no clear D. Germline CDR1 is SEHNR and CDR2 is FQNEAQ (reference sequence). This CDR3 is 12 amino acids long. V was pared by 1 base and J by 1 base, with 1 base between. This CDR3 is CASSLENTEAFF. The CDR3 DNA reads as TGTGCCAGCAGCTTAGAGAACACTGAAGCTTTCTTT.

This sequence joins TRBV27 and TRBJ2-1; D assignment may be TRBD1 or TRBD2 (5 bases each). The germline V gene has CDR1 MNHEY and CDR2 SMNVEV (reference sequence). Trimming removed 6 bases at V and 0 bases at J, with 12 bases between. The CDR3 length is 15 residues. Here the CDR3 reads CASRGRGVSYNEQFF. The DNA for the CDR3 is TGTGCCAGCAGGGGTCGGGGCGTCTCCTACAATGAGCAGTTCTTC.

The gene calls are TRBV29-1 and TRBJ2-6; TRBD1 aligns across 8 bases. Looked up from germline, CDR1 is SQVTM and CDR2 is ANQGSEA. The CDR3 is 13 residues long. Trimming cost V 4 bases and J 5 bases; bases outside gene matches: 1. CDR3 DNA: TGCAGCGTTGGACAGGGGAGGGCCAACGTCCTGACTTTC. Its protein is CSVGQGRANVLTF.

The chain links TRBV28 to TRBJ2-4; D gene ambiguous. The CDR3 covers 12 residues. Deletions cut 2 bases from V and 3 bases from J, with 2 bases between. Germline values: CDR1 MDHEN, CDR2 SYDVKM. CDR3 coding DNA: TGTGCCAGCAGTTTAAGCAAAAACATTCAGTACTTC. Protein sequence: CASSLSKNIQYF.

This chain uses TRBV21-1 with TRBJ1-5; the D segment call TRBD1 is taken from the table without a DNA check. TRBV21-1 is reported as a pseudogene. The CDR3 has 16 amino acids. The CDR3 region has the DNA TGTGCCAGCAGCAAACGGCCAGGGACAGGGAATCAGCCCCAGCATTTT. It translates to CASSKRPGTGNQPQHF.

This rearrangement joins TRBV6-6 to TRBJ1-4; no firm D call. Trimming shortened V by 5 bases and J by 0 bases, and 10 bases separated the two germline ends. CDR3 size: 15 residues. Germline V gene data show CDR1 as MNHNY and CDR2 as SVGAGI (reference sequence). The chain's CDR3 is CASSGRLATNEKLFF. The CDR3 DNA reads TGTGCCAGCAGTGGTCGACTTGCAACTAATGAAAAACTGTTTTTT.

The rearrangement uses TRBV7-9 and TRBJ1-6; possible D gene TRBD1, 5 bases. The CDR3 is made up of 16 amino acids. CDR1 and CDR2 from the germline V gene are SEHNR and FQNEAQ (reference sequence). V was trimmed by 3 bases and J by 5 bases, leaving 14 bases between them. The CDR3 sequence is CASSLLGGVNNSPLHF. In nucleotides, the CDR3 is TGTGCCAGCAGCTTGCTCGGGGGGGTTAATAATTCACCCCTCCACTTT.

The V gene is TRBV19, the J gene TRBJ2-7; 7 positions match TRBD1. This CDR3 is 13 amino acids long. The junction had 4 bases not matched to a gene; V was cut back by 5 bases and J by 3 bases. CDR1 LNHDA and CDR2 SQIVND come from the germline V gene (reference sequence). For the CDR3, the DNA is TGTGCCAGTAGTTCCGGGACAGACTACGAGCAGTACTTC. Encoded protein: CASSSGTDYEQYF.